This T cell receptor (beta chain) was recorded in a study of blood T cell repertoires in COVID-19. Study as a whole: There were acute and convalescent COVID-19 samples, and they came from the United States, Italy and Spain. Sources were T cells, B-cell-depleted T cells, or PBMCs; the material itself was cDNA or gDNA.

The protocol was immunoSEQ multiplex PCR, while the TCRdb copy is restricted to in-frame clones and leaves out a portion. This sample yields 70,000 or so clones, of which 90% are seen a single time; under 6.5% belongs to the top ten. With 5 bases clipped from V and 0 bases from J, the junction kept 4 bases outside the gene matches. Germline CDR1 MNHEY, CDR2 SVGAGI. This CDR3 comprises 15 residues. The sequence was collected from a woman in her late teens or twenties with acute or convalescent COVID-19. Specimen: peripheral blood. The gene calls are TRBV6-5 and TRBJ2-1, with 7 bases aligning to TRBD1. CDR3 sequence reads: CASSTGTDSYNEQFF. The CDR3 DNA reads TGTGCCAGCAGTACCGGGACAGACTCCTACAATGAGCAGTTCTTC.